This T cell receptor beta chain was identified during a study of memory CD8 T cells in hepatitis C reinfection (TCRdb year 2017). With regard to the full study: Among the donors, a few cleared two back-to-back HCV infections on their own, whereas two got rid of a primary infection but ended up chronically infected after reinfection. HCV reinfection was defined as a positive HCV RNA test following two negative tests taken at least 60 days apart. Samples at the peak of reinfection were taken 3 to 8 weeks after reinfection was detected. The study tracked the TCR beta repertoire of virus-specific CD8 T cells longitudinally across an HCV reinfection episode in five donors. Between the late 2000s and the early 2010s, 5 or 6 reinfection cases with stored pre-reinfection samples were identified. In the reinfection study, participants who had resolved a prior HCV infection were followed every 3 months. Previously published longitudinal data on tetramer+ CD8 T cell frequency were used to select the peak reinfection time point.

Library preparation was by the immunoSEQ multiplex PCR assay. Genomic DNA was extracted from the sorted cells, and Adaptive Biotechnologies' automated high-throughput method was used to sequence the TCR beta V, D and J regions. A two-step, bias-controlled multiplex PCR was used to amplify the CDR3 regions. Amplified TCR beta libraries were sequenced on an Illumina instrument. From the authors' description of their analysis: Demultiplexed reads were processed to reduce amplification and sequencing bias, and CDR3 sequences were assigned to gene families using the IMGT database. Repertoire data were analyzed with ImmunoSEQ software version 2.0. Clonotype lists were filtered to remove out-of-frame sequences as well as sequences containing stop codons in the CDR3. Any clonotype with a frequency under 0.01% was left out, since that frequency corresponded to less than one cell. Richness was computed as observed richness divided by input cell number, and evenness as Shannon entropy divided by log observed richness. Repertoire diversity and similarity between time points were quantified using Simpson diversity and Morisita-Horn overlap indices. Clonotypes were categorized as dominant (>1%), sub-dominant (0.5-0.99%), low abundance (0.1-0.49%) or lowest abundance (<0.1%). A germline index was derived by subtracting total nucleotide additions from total CDR3 length and dividing the result by total CDR3 length. Drawn from immuneACCESS, this table holds only the in-frame rearrangements with V and J called that TCRdb kept. Clones are partly lost; checked studies trace under half to an unresolved V gene and leave the rest unexplained. That table furnishes V, J and clone size, whereas the DNA furnished D and trimming. The sample table contains 35,000 to 50,000 clones; only one count was recorded for roughly 90% of them. 1.2% of the sample belongs to the ten largest clones.

The CDR3, cysteine through phenylalanine, is 14 amino acids long. The entry retains the CDR3 DNA only, 42 bases that are in frame from base 1. From the germline V gene, CDR1 is SGHDT and CDR2 is YYEEEE. V is cut by 1 base and J by 4 bases, and the space between the germline ends is 12 bases. On the study overall, not on this receptor specifically: Because only five donors were included, definitive conclusions about public clonotypes linked to secondary clearance were beyond the reach of the study.

The time point label here, explained by the study, means: peak reinfection, 3 to 8 weeks after reinfection detection. Sorted cells were sequenced directly ex vivo, without in vitro expansion prior to TCR sequencing. The donors were people who inject drugs and were enrolled in Canada's Montreal Acute Hepatitis C Cohort Study (HEPCO). Total naive CD8 T cells, sorted as viable CD3+ CD8+ CD45RO-, came from two donors at all three reinfection time points as controls. Before sorting, cryopreserved peripheral blood mononuclear cells were thawed and CD8 T cells were purified from those thawed cells. CD8 T cells were enriched by negative selection with the MACS CD8+ T cell Isolation Kit. A BD FACSAria II sorter with FACSDiva software was used for cell sorting, and FlowJo was used for data analysis. On this clone itself: The clone's antigen remains unknown. Base qualities are not at hand, and no much larger clone is one base apart.

The rearrangement joined TRBV5-6 to TRBJ2-7, with no reliable assignment of the D segment. The sample comprised naive CD8+ T cells sorted from blood. Sample cell subset or site, as interpreted from the label and publication: total naive CD8+CD45RO- T cells. The clonotype originates from a man aged 18 to 29 with hepatitis C virus infection. The CDR3 corresponds to CASSLSNSMYEQYF. The bases read TGTGCCAGCAGCTTGTCAAATAGTATGTACGAGCAGTACTTC. When the CDR3 is completed using the reference TRBV5-6 and TRBJ2-7 genes on either side, the full variable domain is DAGVTQSPTHLIKTRGQQVTLRCSPKSGHDTVSWYQQALGQGPQFIFQYYEEEERQRGNFPDRFSGHQFPNYSSELNVNALLLGDSALYLCASSLSNSMYEQYFGPGTRLTVT.